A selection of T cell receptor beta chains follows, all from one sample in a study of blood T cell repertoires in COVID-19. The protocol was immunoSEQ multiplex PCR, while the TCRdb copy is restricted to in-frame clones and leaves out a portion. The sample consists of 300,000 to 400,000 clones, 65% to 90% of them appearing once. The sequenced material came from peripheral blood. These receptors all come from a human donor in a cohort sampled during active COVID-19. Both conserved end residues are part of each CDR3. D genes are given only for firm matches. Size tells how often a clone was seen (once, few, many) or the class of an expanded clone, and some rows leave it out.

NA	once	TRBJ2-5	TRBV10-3	CAISERLRPSTHNQETQYF	TGTGCCATCAGTGAGCGGCTACGCCCTAGTACCCACAATCAAGAGACCCAGTACTTC
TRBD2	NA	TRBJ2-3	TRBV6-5	CASSYQTGGLTDTQYF	TGTGCCAGCAGTTACCAGACGGGGGGTCTAACAGATACGCAGTATTTT
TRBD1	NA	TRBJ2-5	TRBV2	CASSERTGGMETQYF	TGTGCCAGCAGTGAAAGGACAGGGGGCATGGAGACCCAGTACTTC
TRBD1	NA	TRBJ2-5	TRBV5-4	CASSLFGTGRGGGTQYF	TGTGCCAGCAGCTTATTTGGGACAGGGAGGGGTGGTGGGACCCAGTACTTC
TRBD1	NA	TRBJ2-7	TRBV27	CASSPRQGGLYEQYF	TGTGCCAGCAGTCCCCGACAGGGTGGCCTCTACGAGCAGTACTTC
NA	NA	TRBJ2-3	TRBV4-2	CASSSWFSSTDTQYF	TGTGCCAGCAGCTCATGGTTCAGTAGCACAGATACGCAGTATTTT
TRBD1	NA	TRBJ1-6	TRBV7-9	CASSLRDSYNSPLHF	TGTGCCAGCAGCTTAAGGGACAGCTATAATTCACCCCTCCACTTT
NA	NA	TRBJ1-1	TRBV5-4	CASSYGTEAFF	TGTGCCAGCAGTTACGGCACTGAAGCTTTCTTT
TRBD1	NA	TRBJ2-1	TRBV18	CASSQGTGLENEQFF	TGTGCCAGCTCACAGGGGACAGGGCTTGAAAATGAGCAGTTCTTC
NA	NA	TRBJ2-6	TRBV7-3	CASSLMSFGGSGANVLTF	TGTGCCAGCAGCTTAATGTCTTTCGGGGGCTCTGGGGCCAACGTCCTGACTTTC
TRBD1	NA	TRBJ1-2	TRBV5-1	CASSLIVTGTNYGYTF	TGCGCCAGCAGCTTGATCGTGACAGGGACCAACTATGGCTACACCTTC
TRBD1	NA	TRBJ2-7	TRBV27	CASSSTGGAYEQYF	TGTGCCAGCAGTTCGACAGGGGGTGCCTACGAGCAGTACTTC
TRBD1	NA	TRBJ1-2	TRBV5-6	CASSPMGQGMGYGYTF	TGTGCCAGCAGCCCGATGGGACAGGGGATGGGGTATGGCTACACCTTC
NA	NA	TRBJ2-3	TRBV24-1	CATSDRRSTDTQYF	TGTGCCACCAGTGACCGCAGGAGCACAGATACGCAGTATTTT
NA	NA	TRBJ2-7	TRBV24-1	CATSDSDSEQYF	TGTGCCACCAGTGATTCTGACAGCGAGCAGTACTTC
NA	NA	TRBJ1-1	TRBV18	CASSLQKQGSGRSTEAFF	TGTGCCAGCTCACTTCAAAAACAAGGGTCGGGGAGGAGCACTGAAGCTTTCTTT
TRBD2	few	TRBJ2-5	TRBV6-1	CASSDWRKRGGVGTQYF	TGTGCCAGCAGTGATTGGAGGAAGCGGGGGGGCGTCGGGACCCAGTACTTC
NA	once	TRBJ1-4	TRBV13	CASTSVWSNEKLFF	TGTGCCAGCACGTCAGTTTGGAGCAATGAAAAACTGTTTTTT
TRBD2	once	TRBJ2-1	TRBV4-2	CASSPQAGGSAYEQFF	TGTGCCAGCAGCCCACAAGCGGGGGGGAGTGCGTATGAGCAGTTCTTC
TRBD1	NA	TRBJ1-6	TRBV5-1	CASSGTALNSPLHF	TGCGCCAGCAGCGGGACAGCCCTCAATTCACCCCTCCACTTT
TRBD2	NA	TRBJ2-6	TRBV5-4	CASSPGGDSGANVLTF	TGTGCCAGCAGCCCGGGGGGGGACTCTGGGGCCAACGTCCTGACTTTC
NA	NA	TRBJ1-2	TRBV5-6	CASSLGRLGGGYGYTF	TGTGCCAGCAGCTTGGGAAGGTTGGGAGGTGGCTATGGCTACACCTTC
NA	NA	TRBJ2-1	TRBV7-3	CASRYNEGHIQFF	TGTGCCAGCAGGTATAATGAGGGACATATCCAGTTCTTC
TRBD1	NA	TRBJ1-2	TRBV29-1	CSVGGTDLYGYTF	TGCAGCGTTGGAGGGACAGATCTCTATGGCTACACCTTC
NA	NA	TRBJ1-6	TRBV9	CASSVGEGLNSPLHF	TGTGCCAGCAGCGTAGGAGAGGGTCTGAATTCACCCCTCCACTTT
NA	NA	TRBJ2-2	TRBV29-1	CSVYRTNTGELFF	TGCAGCGTCTACAGGACGAACACCGGGGAGCTGTTTTTT
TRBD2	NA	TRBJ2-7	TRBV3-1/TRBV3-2	CASSILAGYEQYF	TGTGCCAGCAGCATACTAGCGGGCTACGAGCAGTACTTC
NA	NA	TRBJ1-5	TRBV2	CASSEAGRVLKNSNQPQHF	TGTGCCAGCAGTGAAGCGGGCAGGGTGTTAAAAAATAGCAATCAGCCCCAGCATTTT
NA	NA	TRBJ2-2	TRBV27	CASSPFEAPGTGELFF	TGTGCCAGCAGCCCTTTTGAAGCCCCGGGCACCGGGGAGCTGTTTTTT
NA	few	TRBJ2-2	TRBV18	CASSPTGRPGTGELFF	TGTGCCAGCTCACCGACAGGGAGGCCGGGCACCGGGGAGCTGTTTTTT
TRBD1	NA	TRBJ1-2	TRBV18	CASSPRDQGALVGYTF	TGTGCCAGCTCACCGCGTGACCAGGGGGCCCTAGTTGGCTACACCTTC
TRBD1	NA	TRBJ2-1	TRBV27	CASSRDRANEQFF	TGTGCCAGCAGCCGAGACAGGGCCAATGAGCAGTTCTTC
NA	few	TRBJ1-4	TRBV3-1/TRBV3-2	CASQATGEKLFF	TGTGCCAGCCAAGCCACGGGTGAAAAACTGTTTTTT
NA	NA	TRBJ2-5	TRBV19	CASSIGFGVSQETQYF	TGTGCCAGTAGTATAGGGTTCGGGGTATCCCAAGAGACCCAGTACTTC
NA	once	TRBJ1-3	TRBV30	CAWTKREGSDTIYF	TGTGCCTGGACCAAACGGGAGGGCTCGGACACCATATATTTT
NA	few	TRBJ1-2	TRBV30	CAWSADRANYGYTF	TGTGCCTGGAGTGCTGACAGAGCTAACTATGGCTACACCTTC
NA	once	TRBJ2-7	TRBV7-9	CASTVGETDSYEQYF	TGTGCCAGCACGGTAGGAGAGACAGACTCCTACGAGCAGTACTTC
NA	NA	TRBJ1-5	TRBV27	CASSLGGSNQPQHF	TGTGCCAGCAGTTTGGGGGGGTCCAATCAGCCCCAGCATTTT
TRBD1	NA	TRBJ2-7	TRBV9	CASSAWGDAGTGDYEQYF	TGTGCCAGCAGCGCGTGGGGGGATGCCGGGACAGGAGACTACGAGCAGTACTTC
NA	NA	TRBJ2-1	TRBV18	CASSPIAGAAYNEQFF	TGTGCCAGCTCCCCGATCGCGGGGGCGGCCTACAATGAGCAGTTCTTC
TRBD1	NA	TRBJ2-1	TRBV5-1	CASSLDRGTTWNEQFF	TGCGCCAGCAGCTTGGACAGGGGAACTACGTGGAATGAGCAGTTCTTC
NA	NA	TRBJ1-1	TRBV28	CASSLRRTEAFF	TGTGCCAGCAGTTTGAGGCGGACTGAAGCTTTCTTT
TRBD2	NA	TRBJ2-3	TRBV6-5	CASILTSGGADTQYF	TGTGCCAGCATCTTGACTAGCGGGGGGGCTGATACGCAGTATTTT
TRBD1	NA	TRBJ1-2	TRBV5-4	CASSIHRGHGYTF	TGTGCCAGCAGCATCCACAGGGGGCATGGCTACACCTTC
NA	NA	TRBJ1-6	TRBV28	CASSFEGGQRSPLHF	TGTGCCAGCAGTTTTGAGGGTGGACAGAGGTCACCCCTCCACTTT
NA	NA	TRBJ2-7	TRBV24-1	CATSEHTGNSYEQYF	TGTGCCACCAGTGAGCACACGGGGAATTCCTACGAGCAGTACTTC
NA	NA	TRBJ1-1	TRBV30	CAWNDLQGSPEAFF	TGTGCCTGGAACGACTTACAGGGCTCCCCTGAAGCTTTCTTT
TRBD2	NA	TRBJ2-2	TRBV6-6	CASSLLAGGYTGELFF	TGTGCCAGCAGTTTACTAGCGGGGGGTTACACCGGGGAGCTGTTTTTT
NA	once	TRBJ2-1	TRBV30	CAWSVEAFEQFF	TGTGCCTGGAGTGTAGAAGCCTTTGAGCAGTTCTTC
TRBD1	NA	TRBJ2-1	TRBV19	CASSPLDRAGSYNEQFF	TGTGCCAGTAGTCCCCTGGACAGGGCTGGCTCCTACAATGAGCAGTTCTTC
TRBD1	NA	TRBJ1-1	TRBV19	CASSTSTDRAEAFF	TGTGCCAGTAGTACCAGTACCGACAGGGCTGAAGCTTTCTTT
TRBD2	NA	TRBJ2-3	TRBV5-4	CASSGLAGGNTDTQYF	TGTGCCAGCAGCGGACTAGCGGGGGGGAACACAGATACGCAGTATTTT
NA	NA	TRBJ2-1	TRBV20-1	CSASGREQFF	TGCAGTGCTAGTGGCAGGGAGCAGTTCTTC
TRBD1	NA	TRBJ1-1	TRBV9	CASSGLDRATEAFF	TGTGCCAGCAGCGGCTTGGACAGGGCCACTGAAGCTTTCTTT
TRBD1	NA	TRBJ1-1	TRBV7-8	CASSLWSGTGEAFF	TGTGCCAGCAGCTTATGGTCCGGGACAGGTGAAGCTTTCTTT